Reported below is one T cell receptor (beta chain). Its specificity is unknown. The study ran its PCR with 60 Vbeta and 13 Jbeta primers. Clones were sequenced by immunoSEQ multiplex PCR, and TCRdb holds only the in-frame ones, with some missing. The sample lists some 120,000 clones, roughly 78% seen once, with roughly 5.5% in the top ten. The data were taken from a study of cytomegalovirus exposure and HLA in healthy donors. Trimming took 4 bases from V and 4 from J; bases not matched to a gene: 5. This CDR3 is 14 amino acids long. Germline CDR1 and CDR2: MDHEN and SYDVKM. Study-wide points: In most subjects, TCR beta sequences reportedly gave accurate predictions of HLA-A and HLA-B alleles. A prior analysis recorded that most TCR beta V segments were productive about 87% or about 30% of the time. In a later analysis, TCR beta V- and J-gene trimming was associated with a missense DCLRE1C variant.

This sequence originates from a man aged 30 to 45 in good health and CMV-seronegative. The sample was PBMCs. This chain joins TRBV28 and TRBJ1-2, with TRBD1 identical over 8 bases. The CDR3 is CASSSGQAGYGYTF. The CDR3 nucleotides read TGTGCCAGCAGTTCGGGACAGGCCGGCTATGGCTACACCTTC.